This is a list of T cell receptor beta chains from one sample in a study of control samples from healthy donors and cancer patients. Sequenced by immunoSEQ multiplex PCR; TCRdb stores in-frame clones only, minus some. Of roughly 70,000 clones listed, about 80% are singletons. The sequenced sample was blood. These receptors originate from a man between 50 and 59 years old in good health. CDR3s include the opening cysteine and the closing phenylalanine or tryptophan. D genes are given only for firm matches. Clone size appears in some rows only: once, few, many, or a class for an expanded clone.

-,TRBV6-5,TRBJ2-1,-,CASRIGSSYNEQFF,TGTGCCAGCAGAATCGGGAGCTCCTACAATGAGCAGTTCTTC
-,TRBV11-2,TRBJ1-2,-,CASSPRTLGDGYTF,TGTGCCAGCAGCCCCCGCACCTTGGGGGATGGCTACACCTTC
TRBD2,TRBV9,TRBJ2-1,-,CASSPQFGGGANEQFF,TGTGCCAGCAGCCCCCAATTTGGCGGGGGGGCCAATGAGCAGTTCTTC
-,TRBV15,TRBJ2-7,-,CATSRDRATSYEQYF,TGTGCCACCAGCAGAGATCGGGCTACCTCCTACGAGCAGTACTTC
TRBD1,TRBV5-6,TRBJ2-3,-,CATSDRGVYTDTQYF,TGTGCCACAAGTGACAGGGGAGTTTATACAGATACGCAGTATTTT
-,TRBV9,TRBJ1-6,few,CASSEGTASNSPLHF,TGTGCCAGCAGCGAGGGAACAGCAAGTAATTCACCCCTCCACTTT
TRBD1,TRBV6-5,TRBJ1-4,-,CASSPGTVNEKLFF,TGTGCCAGCAGTCCCGGGACAGTTAATGAAAAACTGTTTTTT
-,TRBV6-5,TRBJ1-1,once,CASRGDTEAFF,TGTGCCAGCCGGGGGGACACTGAAGCTTTCTTT
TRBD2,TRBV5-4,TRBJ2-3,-,CASSRLAQSTDTQYF,TGTGCCAGCTCGAGACTAGCACAGAGCACAGATACGCAGTATTTT
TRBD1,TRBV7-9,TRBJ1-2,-,CASSRTGVKGFGYTF,TGTGCCAGCAGCCGGACAGGGGTTAAAGGGTTTGGCTACACCTTC
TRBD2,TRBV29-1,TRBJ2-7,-,CSGAGVYEQYF,TGCAGCGGAGCGGGGGTCTACGAGCAGTACTTC
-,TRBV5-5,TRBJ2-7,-,CASSLGYEQYF,TGTGCCAGCAGCTTGGGCTACGAGCAGTACTTC
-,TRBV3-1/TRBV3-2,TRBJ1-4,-,CASSPPSLRDINEKLFF,TGTGCCAGCAGCCCCCCATCACTCCGGGACATCAATGAAAAACTGTTTTTT
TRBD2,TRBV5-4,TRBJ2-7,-,CASSEGLAGDEQYF,TGTGCCAGCAGCGAGGGACTAGCGGGAGACGAGCAGTACTTC
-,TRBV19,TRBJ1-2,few,CASSPDGIYGYTF,TGTGCCAGTAGTCCCGACGGCATCTATGGCTACACCTTC
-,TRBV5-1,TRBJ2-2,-,CASSPDWTNTGELFF,TGCGCCAGCAGCCCAGACTGGACGAACACCGGGGAGCTGTTTTTT
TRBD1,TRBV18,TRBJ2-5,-,CASSLKSDRVGGETQYF,TGTGCCAGCTCATTGAAATCTGACAGGGTCGGCGGCGAGACCCAGTACTTC
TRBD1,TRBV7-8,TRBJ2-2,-,CASSLWGTGGFTGELFF,TGTGCCAGCAGCTTATGGGGGACAGGGGGCTTCACCGGGGAGCTGTTTTTT
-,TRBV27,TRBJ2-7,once,CASSFTVGEQYF,TGTGCCAGCAGTTTTACCGTCGGAGAGCAGTACTTC
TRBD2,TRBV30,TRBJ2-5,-,CALTPMTSGETQYF,TGTGCCTTGACCCCGATGACTAGCGGGGAGACCCAGTACTTC
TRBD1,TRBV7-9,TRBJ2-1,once,CASSLPTQAGGGDEQFF,TGTGCCAGCAGCTTACCAACTCAGGCAGGGGGCGGGGATGAGCAGTTCTTC
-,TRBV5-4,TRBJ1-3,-,CASSRGSGNTIYF,TGTGCCAGCAGCCGGGGGTCCGGAAACACCATATATTTT
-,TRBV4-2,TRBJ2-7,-,CASSQDRGSYEQYF,TGTGCCAGCAGCCAAGATCGGGGCTCCTACGAGCAGTACTTC
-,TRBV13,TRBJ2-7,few,CASSPARTKRGYEQYF,TGTGCCAGCAGCCCCGCCCGGACCAAAAGGGGCTACGAGCAGTACTTC
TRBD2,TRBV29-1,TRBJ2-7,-,CSVDYGRSYEQYF,TGCAGCGTTGATTACGGGAGGTCCTACGAGCAGTACTTC
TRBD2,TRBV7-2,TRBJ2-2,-,CASSSRTSGRNTGELFF,TGTGCCAGCAGCTCGCGGACTAGCGGGAGGAACACCGGGGAGCTGTTTTTT
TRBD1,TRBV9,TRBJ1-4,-,CASSLRQGGREKLFF,TGTGCCAGCAGCCTACGACAGGGTGGTCGGGAAAAACTGTTTTTT
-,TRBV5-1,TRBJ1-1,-,CASSLERVADTEAFF,TGCGCCAGCAGCTTGGAAAGGGTTGCGGACACTGAAGCTTTCTTT
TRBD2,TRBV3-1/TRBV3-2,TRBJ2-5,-,CASSPWPSGPSETQYF,TGTGCCAGCAGCCCTTGGCCTAGCGGGCCCTCGGAGACCCAGTACTTC
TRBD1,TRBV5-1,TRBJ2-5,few,CASSFKLTGARETQYF,TGCGCCAGCAGCTTTAAGTTGACAGGGGCCCGAGAGACCCAGTACTTC
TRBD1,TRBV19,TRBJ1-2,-,CASSIGETGFGYTF,TGTGCCAGTAGTATTGGGGAGACAGGGTTTGGCTACACCTTC
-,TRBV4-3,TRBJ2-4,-,CASSQDIVSVAGAKNIQYF,TGCGCCAGCAGCCAAGATATCGTATCGGTCGCGGGGGCCAAAAACATTCAGTACTTC
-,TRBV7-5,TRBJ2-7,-,CVRSLVTGGASYEQYF,TGTGTCAGAAGCTTAGTTACAGGGGGGGCGTCCTACGAGCAGTACTTC
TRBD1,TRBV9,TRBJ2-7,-,CASSVRGQGFEQYF,TGTGCCAGCAGCGTGAGGGGACAGGGATTCGAGCAGTACTTC